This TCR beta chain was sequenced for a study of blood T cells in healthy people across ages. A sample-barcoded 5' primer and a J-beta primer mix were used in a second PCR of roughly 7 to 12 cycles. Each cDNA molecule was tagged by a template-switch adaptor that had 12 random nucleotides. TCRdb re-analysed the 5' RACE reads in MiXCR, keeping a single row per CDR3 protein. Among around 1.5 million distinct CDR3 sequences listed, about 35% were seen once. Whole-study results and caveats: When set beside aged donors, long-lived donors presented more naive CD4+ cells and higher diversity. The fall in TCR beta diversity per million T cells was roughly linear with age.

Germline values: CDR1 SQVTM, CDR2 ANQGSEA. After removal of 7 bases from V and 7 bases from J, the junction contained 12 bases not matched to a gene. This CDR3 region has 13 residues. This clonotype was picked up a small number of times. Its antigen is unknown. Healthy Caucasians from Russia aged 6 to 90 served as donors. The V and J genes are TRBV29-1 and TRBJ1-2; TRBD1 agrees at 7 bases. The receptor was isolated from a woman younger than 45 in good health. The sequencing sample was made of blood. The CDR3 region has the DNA TGCAGCGCCGTGGGACAGTCCTATGGTGGCTACACCTTC. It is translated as CSAVGQSYGGYTF.